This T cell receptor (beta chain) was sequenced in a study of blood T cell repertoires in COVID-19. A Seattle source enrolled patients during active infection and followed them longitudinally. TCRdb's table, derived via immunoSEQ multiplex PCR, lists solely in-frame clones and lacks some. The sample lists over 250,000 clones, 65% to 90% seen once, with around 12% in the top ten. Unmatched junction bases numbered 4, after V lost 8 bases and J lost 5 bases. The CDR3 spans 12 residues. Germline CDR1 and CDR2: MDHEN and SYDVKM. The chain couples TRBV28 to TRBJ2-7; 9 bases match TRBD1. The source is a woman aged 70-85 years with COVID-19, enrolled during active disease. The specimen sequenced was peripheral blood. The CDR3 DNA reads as TGTGCCAGCTGCCGGGACAGGGACGAGCAGTACTTC. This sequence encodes CASCRDRDEQYF.